The next 11 T cell receptor beta chains were all read from a single sample in a study. One entry per CDR3 protein, called by TCRdb with MiXCR from the 5' RACE reads. This sample yields tens of thousands of distinct CDR3 sequences, of which 28% are seen a single time; 2.5% to 3.5% belongs to the top ten. The sample comprised tumor-infiltrating memory CD4+ T cells sorted from the breast tumor. The subset denotes: memory CD4+ T cells, CD4+CD45RO+CD25-. The source is a female donor with breast cancer.

This chain joins TRBV7-8 and TRBJ1-1; TRBD1 agrees at 7 bases. This CDR3 has 15 residues. V shed 5 bases, J shed 4 bases, and the junction held 10 bases outside the gene matches. CDR1 is SGHVS and CDR2 is FQNEAQ in the germline V gene. CDR3: CASSLRQGDGTEAFF. The CDR3 nucleotides are TGTGCCAGCAGCCTACGACAGGGAGATGGCACTGAAGCTTTCTTT.

Only a few counts were recorded for this clonotype. The chain recombines TRBV3-1 with TRBJ2-1, with 9 bases fitting TRBD2. From germline, CDR1 is LGHDT and CDR2 YNNKEL (reference sequence). This CDR3 comprises 14 residues. The junction had 1 base not matched to a gene; V was cut back by 3 bases and J by 4 bases. CDR3: CASSQAGGYNEQFF. The CDR3 nucleotides are TGTGCCAGCAGCCAGGCGGGAGGGTACAATGAGCAGTTCTTC.

The gene calls are TRBV5-1 and TRBJ2-7; TRBD1 is a possible D gene (5 bases). Germline loops: CDR1 SGHRS, CDR2 YFSETQ. V was cut by 4 bases and J by 2 bases, with 13 bases left in between. The CDR3 is made up of 14 amino acids. CDR3 DNA sequence: TGCGCCAGCAGCCTACAGGCTCACGCCTACGAGCAGTACTTC. Residues: CASSLQAHAYEQYF.

The chain joins TRBV5-1 to TRBJ2-2; 9 bases match TRBD1. This CDR3 spans 16 amino acids. Germline values: CDR1 SGHRS, CDR2 YFSETQ. The V and J ends lost 1 base and 5 bases, in that order; junction bases with no gene match: 6. CDR3 nucleotide sequence: TGCGCCAGCAGCTTGTTATCGACAGGGGGTACCGGGGAGCTGTTTTTT. It codes for CASSLLSTGGTGELFF.

The genes are TRBV6-5 and TRBJ2-5; the match to TRBD1 covers 10 bases. Per germline, CDR1 MNHEY and CDR2 SVGAGI. V lost 4 bases to trimming and J lost 4 bases; unmatched junction nucleotides: 3. The CDR3 loop spans 14 amino acids. This CDR3 reads CASSSGTGVETQYF. CDR3 in DNA: TGTGCCAGCAGTTCGGGGACAGGGGTAGAGACCCAGTACTTC.

In this sample, this clonotype turned up a few times. The J gene is TRBJ2-6, the V gene TRBV28; D might be TRBD1 (6 bases). This CDR3 is 16 amino acids long. Germline lookup yields CDR1 MDHEN and CDR2 SYDVKM. The V end was cut by 5 bases, the J end by 2 bases, with 13 bases between. DNA for the CDR3: TGTGCCAGCAGTGCCCAGGGGCTCCCTGGGGCCAACGTCCTGACTTTC. Its translation is CASSAQGLPGANVLTF.

This clonotype was seen more than once but under ten times. The rearrangement links TRBV11-2 to TRBJ2-3, with D maybe TRBD2 (5 bases). Trimming took off 6 bases at V and 2 bases at J, with 15 bases between the two ends. This CDR3 comprises 15 residues. Germline CDR1 is SGHAT and CDR2 is FQNNGV. The CDR3 here is CASSLGKRTTDTQYF. The CDR3 bases are TGTGCCAGCAGTTTGGGGAAGCGGACCACAGATACGCAGTATTTT.

This clonotype was detected only a few times. DNA for the CDR3: TGTGCCAGCAGTTTCACAGCATATGGCTACACCTTC. This codes for CASSFTAYGYTF. The rearrangement uses TRBV12-3 or TRBV12-4 and TRBJ1-2; D is unclear. V gave up 3 bases and J gave up 5 bases, with 7 bases separating them. The CDR3 covers 12 residues.

The chain recombines TRBV20-1 with TRBJ2-5; no clear D. The CDR3 runs 9 residues. CDR1 is DFQATT and CDR2 is SNEGSKA in the germline V gene (reference sequence). V was trimmed by 4 bases and J by 3 bases, leaving 0 bases between them. The CDR3 reads CSAKETQYF. Here the CDR3 DNA reads TGCAGTGCTAAAGAGACCCAGTACTTC.

This chain joins TRBV6-5 and TRBJ2-7; D ambiguous. CDR3 length: 11 residues. CDR1 is MNHEY, CDR2 SVGAGI, per germline. V shed 5 bases and J shed 5 bases, with 7 bases lying between them. CDR3 nucleotide sequence: TGTGCCAGCAGTGACCACCACGAGCAGTACTTC. Its protein product is CASSDHHEQYF.

V and J are TRBV7-2 and TRBJ1-5; D is unresolved. The CDR3 covers 14 residues. The V gene's germline CDR1 is SGHTA and CDR2 FQGNSA. The V and J ends lost 1 base and 1 base respectively, with 5 bases between them. Here the CDR3 DNA reads TGTGCCAGCAGCTTAGACGGGAGCAATCAGCCCCAGCATTTT. The encoded protein is CASSLDGSNQPQHF.